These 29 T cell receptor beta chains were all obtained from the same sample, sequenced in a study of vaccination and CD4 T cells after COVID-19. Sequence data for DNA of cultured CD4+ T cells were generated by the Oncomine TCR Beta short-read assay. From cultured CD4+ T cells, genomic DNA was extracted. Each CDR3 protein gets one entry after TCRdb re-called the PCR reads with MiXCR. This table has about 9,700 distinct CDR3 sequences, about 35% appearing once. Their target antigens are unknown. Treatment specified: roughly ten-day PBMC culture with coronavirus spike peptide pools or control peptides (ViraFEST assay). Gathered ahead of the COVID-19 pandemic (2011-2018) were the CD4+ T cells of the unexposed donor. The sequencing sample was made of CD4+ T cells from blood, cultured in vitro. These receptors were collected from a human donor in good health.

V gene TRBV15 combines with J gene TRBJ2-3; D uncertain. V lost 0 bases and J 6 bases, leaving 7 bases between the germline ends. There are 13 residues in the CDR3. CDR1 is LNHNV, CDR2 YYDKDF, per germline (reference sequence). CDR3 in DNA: TGTGCCACCAGCAGAGATCGAACGGATACGCAGTATTTT. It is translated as CATSRDRTDTQYF.

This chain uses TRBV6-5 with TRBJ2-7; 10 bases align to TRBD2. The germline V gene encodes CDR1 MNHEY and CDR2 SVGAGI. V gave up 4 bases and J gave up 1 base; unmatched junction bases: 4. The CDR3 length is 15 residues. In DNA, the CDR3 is TGTGCCAGCAGTTTAGAGCGGGAGGGTTCCTACGAGCAGTACTTC. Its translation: CASSLEREGSYEQYF.

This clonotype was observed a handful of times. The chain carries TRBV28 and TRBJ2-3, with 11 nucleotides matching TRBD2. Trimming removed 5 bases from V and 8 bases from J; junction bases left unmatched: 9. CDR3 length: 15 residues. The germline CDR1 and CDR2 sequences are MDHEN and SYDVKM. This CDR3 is CASSMIGTSGSTQYF. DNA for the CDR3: TGTGCCAGCAGTATGATAGGGACTAGCGGTTCTACGCAGTATTTT.

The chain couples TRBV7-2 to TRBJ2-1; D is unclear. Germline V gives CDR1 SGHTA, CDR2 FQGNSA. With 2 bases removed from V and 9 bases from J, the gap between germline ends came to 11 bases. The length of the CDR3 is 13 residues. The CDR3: CASSLSSVREQFF. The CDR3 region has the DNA TGTGCCAGCAGCTTAAGTAGTGTCCGTGAGCAGTTCTTC. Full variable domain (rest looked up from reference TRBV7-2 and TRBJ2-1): GAGVSQSPSNKVTEKGKDVELRCDPISGHTALYWYRQSLGQGLEFLIYFQGNSAPDKSGLPSDRFSAERTGGSVSTLTIQRTQQEDSAVYLCASSLSSVREQFFGPGTRLTVL.

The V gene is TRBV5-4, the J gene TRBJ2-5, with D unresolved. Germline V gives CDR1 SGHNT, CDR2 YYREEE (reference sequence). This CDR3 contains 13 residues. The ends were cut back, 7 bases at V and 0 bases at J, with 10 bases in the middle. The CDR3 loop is CASAPEYQETQYF. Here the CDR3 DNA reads TGTGCCAGCGCCCCGGAGTACCAAGAGACCCAGTACTTC.

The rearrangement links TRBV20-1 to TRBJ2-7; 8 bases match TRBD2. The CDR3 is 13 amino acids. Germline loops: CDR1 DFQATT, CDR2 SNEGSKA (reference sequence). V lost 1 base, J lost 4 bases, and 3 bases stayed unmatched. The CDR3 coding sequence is TGCAGTGCTAGAGTCGGGAGGGTTTACGAGCAGTACTTC. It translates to CSARVGRVYEQYF.

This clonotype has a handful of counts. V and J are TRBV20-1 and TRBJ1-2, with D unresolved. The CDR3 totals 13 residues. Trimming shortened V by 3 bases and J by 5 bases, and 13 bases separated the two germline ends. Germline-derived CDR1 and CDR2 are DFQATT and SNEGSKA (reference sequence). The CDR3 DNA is TGCAGTGCTAGCCTGCCCGCGGGATATGGCTACACCTTC. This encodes CSASLPAGYGYTF.

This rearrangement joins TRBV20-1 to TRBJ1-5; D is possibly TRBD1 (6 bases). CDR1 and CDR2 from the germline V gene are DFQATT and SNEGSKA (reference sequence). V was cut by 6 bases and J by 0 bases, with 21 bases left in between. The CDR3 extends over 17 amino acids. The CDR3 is CSASDKRQADSNQPQHF. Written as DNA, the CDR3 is TGCAGTGCCTCAGATAAGAGACAGGCGGATAGCAATCAGCCCCAGCATTTT.

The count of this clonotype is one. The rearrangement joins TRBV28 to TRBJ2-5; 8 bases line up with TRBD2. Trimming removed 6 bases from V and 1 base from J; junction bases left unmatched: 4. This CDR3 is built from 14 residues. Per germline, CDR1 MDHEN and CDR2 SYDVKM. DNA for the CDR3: TGTGCCAGCAGGGGGACTAGGGGCCAAGAGACCCAGTACTTC. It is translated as CASRGTRGQETQYF.

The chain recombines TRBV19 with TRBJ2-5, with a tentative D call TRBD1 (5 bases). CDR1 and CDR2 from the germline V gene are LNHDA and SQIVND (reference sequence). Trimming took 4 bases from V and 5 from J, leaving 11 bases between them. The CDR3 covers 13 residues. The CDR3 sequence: CASSRQILETQYF. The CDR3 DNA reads TGTGCCAGTAGTAGACAGATCCTGGAGACCCAGTACTTC.

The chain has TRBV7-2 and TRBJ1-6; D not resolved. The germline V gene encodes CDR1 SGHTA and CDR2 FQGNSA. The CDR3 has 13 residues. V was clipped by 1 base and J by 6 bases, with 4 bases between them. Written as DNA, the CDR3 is TGTGCCAGCAGCTTAGGCCTTAATTCACCCCTCCACTTT. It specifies CASSLGLNSPLHF.

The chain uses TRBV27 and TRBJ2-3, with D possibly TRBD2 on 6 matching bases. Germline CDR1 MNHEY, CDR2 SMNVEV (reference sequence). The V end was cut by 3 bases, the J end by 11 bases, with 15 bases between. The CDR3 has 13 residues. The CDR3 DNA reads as TGTGCCAGCAGTTTTAACTCTTGGGGAGGGCAGTATTTT. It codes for CASSFNSWGGQYF.

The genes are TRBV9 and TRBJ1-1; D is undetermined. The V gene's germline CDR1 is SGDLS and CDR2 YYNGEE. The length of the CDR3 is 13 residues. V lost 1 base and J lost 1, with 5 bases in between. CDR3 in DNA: TGTGCCAGCAGCGTAAACGGGAACACTGAAGCTTTCTTT. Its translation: CASSVNGNTEAFF.

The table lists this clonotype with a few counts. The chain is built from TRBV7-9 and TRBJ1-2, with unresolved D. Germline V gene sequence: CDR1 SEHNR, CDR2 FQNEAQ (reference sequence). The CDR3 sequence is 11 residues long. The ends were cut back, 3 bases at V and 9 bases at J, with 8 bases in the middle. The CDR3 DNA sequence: TGTGCCAGCAGCTTGTACGAAAGCTACACCTTC. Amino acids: CASSLYESYTF.

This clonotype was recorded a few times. The DNA of the CDR3 is TGTGCCAGTAGTCAAGGGGGCCCGGGGGAGACCCAGTACTTC. Protein sequence: CASSQGGPGETQYF. The gene calls are TRBV19 and TRBJ2-5; 7 positions match TRBD1. The CDR3 covers 14 residues. CDR1 and CDR2 (germline): LNHDA, SQIVND (reference sequence). V was pared by 5 bases and J by 5 bases, with 8 bases of the junction left unmatched.

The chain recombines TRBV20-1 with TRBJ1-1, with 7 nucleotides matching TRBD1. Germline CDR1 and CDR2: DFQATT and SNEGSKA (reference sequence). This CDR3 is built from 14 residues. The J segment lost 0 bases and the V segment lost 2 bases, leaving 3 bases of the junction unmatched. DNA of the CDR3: TGCAGTGCTAGATTGGGACAGATGAACACTGAAGCTTTCTTT. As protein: CSARLGQMNTEAFF.

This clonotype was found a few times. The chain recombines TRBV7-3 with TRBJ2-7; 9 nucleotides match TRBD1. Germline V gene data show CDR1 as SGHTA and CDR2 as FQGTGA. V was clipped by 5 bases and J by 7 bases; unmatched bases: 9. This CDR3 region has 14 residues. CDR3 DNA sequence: TGTGCCAGCAGCCCCGGACAGGGGACCCTAGAGCAGTACTTC. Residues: CASSPGQGTLEQYF. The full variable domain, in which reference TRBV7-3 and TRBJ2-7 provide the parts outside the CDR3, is GAGVSQTPSNKVTEKGKYVELRCDPISGHTALYWYRQSLGQGPEFLIYFQGTGAADDSGLPNDRFFAVRPEGSVSTLKIQRTERGDSAVYLCASSPGQGTLEQYFGPGTRLTVT.

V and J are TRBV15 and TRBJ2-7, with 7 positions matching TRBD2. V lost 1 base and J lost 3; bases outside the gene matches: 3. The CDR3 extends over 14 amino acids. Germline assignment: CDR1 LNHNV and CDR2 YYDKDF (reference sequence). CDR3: CATSRAGGFYEQYF. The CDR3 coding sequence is TGTGCCACCAGCAGAGCGGGAGGATTCTACGAGCAGTACTTC. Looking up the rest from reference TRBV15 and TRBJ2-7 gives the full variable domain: DAMVIQNPRYQVTQFGKPVTLSCSQTLNHNVMYWYQQKSSQAPKLLFHYYDKDFNNEADTPDNFQSRRPNTSFCFLDIRSPGLGDTAMYLCATSRAGGFYEQYFGPGTRLTVT.

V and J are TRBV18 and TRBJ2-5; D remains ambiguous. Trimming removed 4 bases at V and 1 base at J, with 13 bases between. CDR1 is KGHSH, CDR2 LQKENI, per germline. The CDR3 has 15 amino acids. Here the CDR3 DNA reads TGTGCCAGCTCACTAGACCTGTCTAGCCAAGAGACCCAGTACTTC. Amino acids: CASSLDLSSQETQYF.

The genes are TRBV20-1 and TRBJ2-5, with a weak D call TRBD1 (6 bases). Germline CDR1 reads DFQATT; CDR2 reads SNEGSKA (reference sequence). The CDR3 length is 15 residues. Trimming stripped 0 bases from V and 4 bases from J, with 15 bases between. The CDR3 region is CSARDSAGVSETQYF. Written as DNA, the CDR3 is TGCAGTGCTAGAGATTCGGCAGGGGTGTCAGAGACCCAGTACTTC.

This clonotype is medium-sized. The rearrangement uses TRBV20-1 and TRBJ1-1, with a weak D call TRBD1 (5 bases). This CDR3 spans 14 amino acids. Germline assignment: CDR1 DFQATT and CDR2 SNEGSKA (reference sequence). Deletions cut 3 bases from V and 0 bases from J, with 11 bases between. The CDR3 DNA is TGCAGTGCTAGTCAGGGCTCACTGAACACTGAAGCTTTCTTT. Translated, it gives CSASQGSLNTEAFF.

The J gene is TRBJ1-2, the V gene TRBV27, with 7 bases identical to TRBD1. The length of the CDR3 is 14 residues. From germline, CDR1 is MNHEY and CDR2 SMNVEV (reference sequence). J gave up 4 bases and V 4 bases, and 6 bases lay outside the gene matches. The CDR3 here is CASSSGQPTYGYTF. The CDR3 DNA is TGTGCCAGCAGTTCGGGACAGCCAACCTATGGCTACACCTTC.

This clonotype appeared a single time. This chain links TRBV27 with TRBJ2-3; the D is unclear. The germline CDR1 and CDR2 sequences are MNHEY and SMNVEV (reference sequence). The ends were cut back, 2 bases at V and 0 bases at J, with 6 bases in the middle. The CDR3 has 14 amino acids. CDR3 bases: TGTGCCAGCAGTTTAGAACAGAGCACAGATACGCAGTATTTT. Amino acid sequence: CASSLEQSTDTQYF.

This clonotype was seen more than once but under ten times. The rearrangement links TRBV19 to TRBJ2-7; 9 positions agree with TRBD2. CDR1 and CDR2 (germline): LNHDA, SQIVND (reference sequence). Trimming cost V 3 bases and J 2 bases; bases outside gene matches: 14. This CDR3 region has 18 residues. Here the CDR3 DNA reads TGTGCCAGTAGTATGGTGCGGGAGGGCCTTGGAAGGACCTACGAGCAGTACTTC. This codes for CASSMVREGLGRTYEQYF.

CDR3 in DNA: TGTGCCAGTGTCCGCCCCTCAGGGGGTGGCTACACCTTC. Protein sequence: CASVRPSGGGYTF. This chain connects TRBV28 to TRBJ1-2; 7 bases line up with TRBD1. Germline loops: CDR1 MDHEN, CDR2 SYDVKM. V lost 9 bases, J lost 7 bases, and 11 bases stayed unmatched. The CDR3 has 13 amino acids.

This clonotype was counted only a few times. The chain's CDR3 is CASTDVLAGDYEQYF. In nucleotides, the CDR3 is TGTGCCAGCACCGACGTACTAGCGGGAGACTACGAGCAGTACTTC. The gene calls are TRBV6-2 or TRBV6-3 and TRBJ2-7; 11 bases line up with TRBD2. Germline V CDR1 and CDR2: MNHEY, SVGEGT. Trimming removed 7 bases from V and 3 bases from J; junction bases left unmatched: 8. This CDR3 has 15 residues.

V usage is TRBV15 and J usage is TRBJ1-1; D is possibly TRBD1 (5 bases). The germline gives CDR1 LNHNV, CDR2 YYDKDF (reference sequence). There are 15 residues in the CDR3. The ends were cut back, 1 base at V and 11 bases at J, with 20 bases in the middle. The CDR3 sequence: CATSRAPRDPVSAFF. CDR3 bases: TGTGCCACCAGCAGAGCCCCCCGGGACCCTGTATCGGCTTTCTTT.

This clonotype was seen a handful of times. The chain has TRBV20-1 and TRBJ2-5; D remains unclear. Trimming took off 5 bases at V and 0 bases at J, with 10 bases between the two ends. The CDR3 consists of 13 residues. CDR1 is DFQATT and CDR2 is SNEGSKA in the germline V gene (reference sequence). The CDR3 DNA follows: TGCAGTGCTCCCACATTGTACCAAGAGACCCAGTACTTC. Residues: CSAPTLYQETQYF.

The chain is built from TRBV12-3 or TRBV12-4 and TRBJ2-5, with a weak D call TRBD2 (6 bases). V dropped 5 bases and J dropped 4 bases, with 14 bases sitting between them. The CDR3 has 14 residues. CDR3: CASSLALGGETQYF. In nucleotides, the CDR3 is TGTGCCAGCAGTCTTGCGCTGGGGGGAGAGACCCAGTACTTC.